One sample yielded the 21 T cell receptor beta chains listed below, sequenced in a study of blood T cells in healthy people across ages. Primed by a sample-barcoded 5' primer and a J-beta primer mix, a second PCR proceeded for 7 to 11 cycles. TCRdb ran MiXCR on the 5' RACE reads and lists one entry per CDR3 protein. The data contain about a million distinct CDR3 sequences, 40% to 60% of them seen just once; the ten biggest clones take up around 15%. The specimen was blood. Every receptor here comes from a man aged 30 to 45 in good health.

The gene calls are TRBV15 and TRBJ2-4; 7 bases are a match to TRBD1. The germline CDR1 and CDR2 sequences are LNHNV and YYDKDF (reference sequence). The CDR3 consists of 16 residues. V lost 1 base, J lost 3 bases, and 6 bases stayed unmatched. CDR3 nucleotides: TGTGCCACCAGCAGAGGGACAGGTTTGGACAAAAACATTCAGTACTTC. Translating it yields CATSRGTGLDKNIQYF.

The chain recombines TRBV28 with TRBJ1-1; D perhaps matches TRBD1 (5 bases). The CDR3 has 15 amino acids. CDR1 is MDHEN, CDR2 SYDVKM, per germline. The V end was cut by 5 bases, the J end by 1 base, with 14 bases between. CDR3 sequence reads: CASSSLGGRNTEAFF. CDR3 DNA sequence: TGTGCCAGCAGTAGCCTGGGGGGGAGGAACACTGAAGCTTTCTTT. Variable domain in full (rest from reference TRBV28 and TRBJ1-1): DVKVTQSSRYLVKRTGEKVFLECVQDMDHENMFWYRQDPGLGLRLIYFSYDVKMKEKGDIPEGYSVSREKKERFSLILESASTNQTSMYLCASSSLGGRNTEAFFGQGTRLTVV.

This chain uses TRBV5-1 with TRBJ2-7; D may be TRBD1 (6 bases). The CDR3 is 14 residues long. Germline CDR1 reads SGHRS; CDR2 reads YFSETQ. V was pared by 4 bases and J by 4 bases, with 15 bases between. CDR3 DNA sequence: TGCGCCAGCAGCGTGGGGGCAGGGAGATACGAGCAGTACTTC. This translates into CASSVGAGRYEQYF.

A single count supports this clonotype. The V call is TRBV7-9, the J call TRBJ2-7; the D is unclear. Germline CDR1 SEHNR, CDR2 FQNEAQ (reference sequence). The CDR3 has 16 residues. Trimming cost V 1 base and J 1 base, with 14 bases left between them. For the CDR3, the DNA is TGTGCCAGCAGCTTAGTCGGGCAGGCTACTTCCTACGAGCAGTACTTC. It is translated as CASSLVGQATSYEQYF. Full variable domain (outside the CDR3, taken from reference TRBV7-9 and TRBJ2-7): DTGVSQNPRHKITKRGQNVTFRCDPISEHNRLYWYRQTLGQGPEFLTYFQNEAQLEKSRLLSDRFSAERPKGSFSTLEIQRTEQGDSAMYLCASSLVGQATSYEQYFGPGTRLTVT.

J is TRBJ2-5 and V is TRBV29-1; maybe TRBD2 (5 bases). CDR3 size: 13 residues. Trimming took 0 bases from V and 2 from J, leaving 7 bases between them. CDR1 is SQVTM, CDR2 ANQGSEA, per germline. The CDR3 loop reads CSVEEPGQETQYF. The CDR3 nucleotides are TGCAGCGTTGAAGAACCGGGACAAGAGACCCAGTACTTC.

The genes are TRBV5-6 and TRBJ2-3; TRBD2 is a possible D gene (6 bases). V shed 3 bases and J shed 0 bases, with 17 bases lying between them. The V gene's germline CDR1 is SGHDT and CDR2 YYEEEE. The CDR3 sequence is 17 residues long. CDR3 region: CASSSGELGASTDTQYF. CDR3 DNA: TGTGCCAGCAGCTCGGGAGAGCTCGGGGCCAGCACAGATACGCAGTATTTT.

The chain carries TRBV4-2 and TRBJ1-1; 9 nucleotides align to TRBD1. The CDR3 length is 18 residues. V shed 2 bases, J shed 0 bases, and the junction held 10 bases outside the gene matches. Germline V gives CDR1 LGHNA, CDR2 YNFKEQ. CDR3 protein: CASSQIPGQGGMNTEAFF. CDR3 in DNA: TGTGCCAGCAGCCAAATCCCGGGACAGGGAGGGATGAACACTGAAGCTTTCTTT.

This clonotype was seen more than once but under ten times. This chain joins TRBV5-1 and TRBJ2-3; 9 bases are a match to TRBD2. Looked up from germline, CDR1 is SGHRS and CDR2 is YFSETQ. CDR3 length equals 15 residues. J gave up 6 bases and V 5 bases, and 10 bases lay outside the gene matches. The CDR3 loop is CASRAGASGVDTQYF. CDR3 DNA sequence: TGCGCCAGCAGGGCGGGAGCTAGCGGGGTGGATACGCAGTATTTT.

This rearrangement joins TRBV2 to TRBJ2-7; TRBD1 agrees at 8 bases. Losses at the gene ends were 7 bases for V and 4 bases for J; bases not matched to a gene: 12. In germline, CDR1 is SNHLY, CDR2 FYNNEI. The CDR3 length is 15 residues. The CDR3 DNA reads as TGTGCCAGCACTAAAACCGGGACAGGCGATTACGAGCAGTACTTC. It is translated as CASTKTGTGDYEQYF.

The chain couples TRBV14 to TRBJ2-5, with 10 bases aligning to TRBD2. This CDR3 is built from 15 residues. With 6 bases clipped from V and 4 bases from J, the junction kept 8 bases outside the gene matches. The V gene's germline CDR1 is SGHDN and CDR2 FVKESK. The CDR3 DNA sequence: TGTGCCAGCAGGACCGGGACTAGCGCTTCAGAGACCCAGTACTTC. This encodes CASRTGTSASETQYF.

This clonotype turned up a few times. This rearrangement joins TRBV9 to TRBJ2-6; weak D call: TRBD2 (5 bases). CDR3 size: 19 residues. V shed 3 bases and J shed 0 bases, with 19 bases lying between them. The V gene's germline CDR1 is SGDLS and CDR2 YYNGEE. This CDR3 reads CASSEYPRGHSSGANVLTF. The CDR3 coding sequence is TGTGCCAGCAGCGAGTATCCTCGGGGTCATAGCTCTGGGGCCAACGTCCTGACTTTC.

This clonotype was observed a few times. The DNA for the CDR3 is TGCGCCAGCAGCCAAGATTGGGGCGACAGGGGCTACGAGCAGTACTTC. Its translation is CASSQDWGDRGYEQYF. The rearrangement links TRBV4-3 to TRBJ2-7; 8 bases line up with TRBD1. This CDR3 is 16 amino acids long. The V and J ends lost 0 bases and 3 bases, in that order; junction bases with no gene match: 7. Germline V gene sequence: CDR1 LGHNA, CDR2 YSLEER.

CDR3 sequence (DNA): TGCAGTGCTAGACCCGGTGGGGGGCCATTCTACGAGCAGTACTTC. Its translation: CSARPGGGPFYEQYF. The genes are TRBV20-1 and TRBJ2-7; TRBD1 or TRBD2 may be the D gene (6 bases each). Germline V gene sequence: CDR1 DFQATT, CDR2 SNEGSKA (reference sequence). Trimming took off 2 bases at V and 3 bases at J, with 17 bases between the two ends. The CDR3 has 15 residues.

V usage is TRBV6-5 and J usage is TRBJ2-6; D gene uncertain. The V gene lost 0 bases and the J gene lost 4 bases, with 7 bases spanning the gap. The CDR3 runs 15 residues. CDR1 and CDR2 (germline): MNHEY, SVGAGI. CDR3 sequence reads: CASSYSRQGANVLTF. The DNA of the CDR3 is TGTGCCAGCAGTTACTCAAGGCAGGGGGCCAACGTCCTGACTTTC.

This clonotype was seen a handful of times. The gene calls are TRBV15 and TRBJ2-7; TRBD2 might be the D (5 bases). The CDR3 extends over 15 amino acids. The germline V gene encodes CDR1 LNHNV and CDR2 YYDKDF (reference sequence). The V gene lost 4 bases and the J gene lost 0 bases, with 13 bases spanning the gap. The CDR3 DNA reads TGTGCCACCAGCACTGCCAGAGGGAGCTCCTACGAGCAGTACTTC. This translates into CATSTARGSSYEQYF.

This clonotype appeared a few times. The chain joins TRBV7-2 to TRBJ2-7; tentative D call: TRBD1 (6 bases). TRBJ2-5 matches the DNA end more closely, so the J call is doubtful. Germline assignment: CDR1 SGHTA and CDR2 FQGNSA. The length of the CDR3 is 15 residues. CDR3 sequence: CASSLFTGTQETQYF. The CDR3 coding sequence is TGTGCCAGCAGCTTGTTTACAGGGACCCAAGAGACCCAGTACTTC.

This chain uses TRBV4-1 with TRBJ2-2, with D tentatively TRBD2 (6 bases). The germline V and J ends were trimmed by 0 bases and 2 bases, with 13 bases remaining between them. Germline V gene data show CDR1 as MGHRA and CDR2 as YSYEKL. The CDR3 is 17 amino acids. The DNA for the CDR3 is TGCGCCAGCAGCCAAGAGTATTCGGGGGTTAACACCGGGGAGCTGTTTTTT. It encodes CASSQEYSGVNTGELFF.

The V call is TRBV5-4, the J call TRBJ2-5, with a weak D call TRBD2 (5 bases). Gene TRBJ2-1 matches the end of the DNA better, so the J call may be wrong. Germline CDR1 reads SGHNT; CDR2 reads YYREEE (reference sequence). The CDR3 has 16 amino acids. CDR3 coding DNA: TGTGCCAGCAGCCCCACCCTAGCCGAGTACCAAGAGACCCAGTTCTTC. This encodes CASSPTLAEYQETQFF.

The V and J genes are TRBV30 and TRBJ1-2; D remains ambiguous. The CDR3 runs 13 residues. The germline V gene has CDR1 GTSNPN and CDR2 SVGIG (reference sequence). V dropped 4 bases and J dropped 0 bases, with 9 bases sitting between them. The CDR3 DNA is TGTGCCTGGAAGTACAGAGCTAACTATGGCTACACCTTC. Protein sequence: CAWKYRANYGYTF.

The chain is built from TRBV3-1 and TRBJ2-6; no clear D. Germline CDR1 and CDR2: LGHDT and YNNKEL (reference sequence). The CDR3 has 15 amino acids. The V and J ends lost 4 bases and 0 bases respectively, with 7 bases between them. In nucleotides, the CDR3 is TGTGCCAGCAGCCCGCAGGACTCTGGGGCCAACGTCCTGACTTTC. Translated, it gives CASSPQDSGANVLTF.

The sample holds a few counts of this clonotype. V usage is TRBV20-1 and J usage is TRBJ2-4, with D unclear. The CDR3 spans 15 residues. The germline V gene has CDR1 DFQATT and CDR2 SNEGSKA (reference sequence). Trimming pared 1 base from V and 3 bases from J, leaving 13 bases between. CDR3 bases: TGCAGTGCTAGAGGTGACACCTCCCTCAAAAACATTCAGTACTTC. Its protein is CSARGDTSLKNIQYF.